This TCR beta chain was documented in a study of radiotherapy plus CTLA-4 blockade in lung cancer. Study background: Across the patients, objective responses occurred in approximately 20%, and disease control in around 31%.

Study findings and constraints: After radiotherapy and ipilimumab, tumor-derived clones expanded in peripheral blood.

The assay was immunoSEQ multiplex PCR, and TCRdb's table has in-frame clones only and misses some. The sample has tens of thousands of clones, around nine tenths seen once. The germline gives CDR1 MNHEY, CDR2 SVGAGI. Trimming removed 5 bases at V and 4 bases at J, with 14 bases between. CDR3 length: 14 residues. A remark on this clone: The antigen is undetermined.

V is TRBV6-5 and J is TRBJ2-5; no definite D call. The sequencing used peripheral blood, collected from a patient treated with radiotherapy plus ipilimumab. The sequence derives from a human donor with non-small cell lung cancer that progressed on radiotherapy plus ipilimumab. In DNA form, the CDR3 reads TGTGCCAGCAGTCGACTTGGGTTCAGAGAGACCCAGTACTTC. It yields the protein CASSRLGFRETQYF.